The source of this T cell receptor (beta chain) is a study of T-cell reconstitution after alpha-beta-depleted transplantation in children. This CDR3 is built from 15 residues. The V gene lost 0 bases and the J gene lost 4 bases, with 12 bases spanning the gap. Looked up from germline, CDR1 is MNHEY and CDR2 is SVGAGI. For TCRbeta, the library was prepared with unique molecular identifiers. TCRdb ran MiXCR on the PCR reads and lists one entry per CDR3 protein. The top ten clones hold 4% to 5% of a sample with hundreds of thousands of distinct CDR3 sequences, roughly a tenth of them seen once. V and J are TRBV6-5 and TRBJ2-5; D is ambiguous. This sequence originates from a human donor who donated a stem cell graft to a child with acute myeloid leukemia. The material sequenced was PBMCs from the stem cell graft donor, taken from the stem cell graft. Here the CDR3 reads CASSYSIARPETQYF. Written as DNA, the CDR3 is TGTGCCAGCAGTTACTCGATAGCCAGGCCAGAGACCCAGTACTTC.